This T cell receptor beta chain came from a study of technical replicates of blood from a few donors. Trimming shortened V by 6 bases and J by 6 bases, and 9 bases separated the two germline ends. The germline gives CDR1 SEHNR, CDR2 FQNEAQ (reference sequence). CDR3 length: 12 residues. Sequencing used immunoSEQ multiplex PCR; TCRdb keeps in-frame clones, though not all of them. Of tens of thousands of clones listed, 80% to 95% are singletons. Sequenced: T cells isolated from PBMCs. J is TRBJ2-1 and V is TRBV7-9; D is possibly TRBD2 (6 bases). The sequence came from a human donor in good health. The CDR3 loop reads CASRSGSNEQFF. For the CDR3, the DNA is TGTGCCAGCAGATCCGGGAGCAATGAGCAGTTCTTC.